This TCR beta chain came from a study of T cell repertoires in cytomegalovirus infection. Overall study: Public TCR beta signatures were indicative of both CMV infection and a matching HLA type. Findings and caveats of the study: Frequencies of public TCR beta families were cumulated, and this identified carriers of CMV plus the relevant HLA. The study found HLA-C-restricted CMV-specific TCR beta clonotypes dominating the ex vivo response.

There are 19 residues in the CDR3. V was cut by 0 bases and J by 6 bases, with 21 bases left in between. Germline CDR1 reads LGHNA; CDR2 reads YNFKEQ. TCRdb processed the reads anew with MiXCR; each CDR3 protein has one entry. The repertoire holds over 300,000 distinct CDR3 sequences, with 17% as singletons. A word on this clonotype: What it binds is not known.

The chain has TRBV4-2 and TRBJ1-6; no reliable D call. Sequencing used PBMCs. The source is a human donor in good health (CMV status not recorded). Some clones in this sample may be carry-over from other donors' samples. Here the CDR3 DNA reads TGTGCCAGCAGCCAAGATGCGGGTCGGCACCAGCGTCTTAATTCACCCCTCCACTTT. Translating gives CASSQDAGRHQRLNSPLHF.